One sample yielded the 31 T cell receptor beta chains listed below, sequenced in a study of shared clonotypes between healthy human individuals. CD45RO-negative cells were positively selected for CCR7, leaving out terminally differentiated effector memory CD45RA+ cells. Produced via immunoSEQ multiplex PCR; TCRdb's table is partial and in-frame only. Of 2 million or so clones listed, about 95% are singletons. The sample was naive CD8+ T cells sorted from blood. These receptors were obtained from a man aged 18-30 years in good health.

The J gene is TRBJ1-1, the V gene TRBV7-8, with D maybe TRBD1 (5 bases). The CDR3 has 15 residues. CDR1 is SGHVS and CDR2 is FQNEAQ in the germline V gene. V shed 1 base and J shed 5 bases, with 14 bases lying between them. The CDR3 bases are TGTGCCAGCAGCTTAGAGGCGGGGGTGCGGACTGAAGCTTTCTTT. This translates into CASSLEAGVRTEAFF. The full variable domain, completed using reference TRBV7-8 and TRBJ1-1, is GAGVSQSPRYKVAKRGQDVALRCDPISGHVSLFWYQQALGQGPEFLTYFQNEAQLDKSGLPSDRFFAERPEGSVSTLKIQRTQQEDSAVYLCASSLEAGVRTEAFFGQGTRLTVV.

V is TRBV9 and J is TRBJ2-5; the match to TRBD2 covers 8 bases. This CDR3 has 13 amino acids. The V and J ends lost 0 bases and 7 bases, in that order; junction bases with no gene match: 2. Germline V gene data show CDR1 as SGDLS and CDR2 as YYNGEE. Here the CDR3 reads CASSVGSGATQYF. CDR3 coding DNA: TGTGCCAGCAGCGTAGGTAGCGGGGCGACCCAGTACTTC.

This chain uses TRBV7-9 with TRBJ2-3; possibly TRBD1 for D (5 bases). The CDR3 sequence is 16 residues long. V was cut by 0 bases and J by 2 bases, with 12 bases left in between. The germline V gene encodes CDR1 SEHNR and CDR2 FQNEAQ (reference sequence). The CDR3 nucleotides are TGTGCCAGCAGCTTAGCCCCCGACAGTCCCACAGATACGCAGTATTTT. This codes for CASSLAPDSPTDTQYF.

The chain has TRBV5-6 and TRBJ1-1, with D unresolved. In germline, CDR1 is SGHDT, CDR2 YYEEEE. The V gene lost 0 bases and the J gene lost 3 bases, with 9 bases spanning the gap. CDR3 size: 14 residues. CDR3 protein: CASSLGPSYTEAFF. CDR3 coding DNA: TGTGCCAGCAGCTTGGGCCCCAGTTACACTGAAGCTTTCTTT. Together with reference TRBV5-6 and TRBJ1-1, the CDR3 gives the full variable domain: DAGVTQSPTHLIKTRGQQVTLRCSPKSGHDTVSWYQQALGQGPQFIFQYYEEEERQRGNFPDRFSGHQFPNYSSELNVNALLLGDSALYLCASSLGPSYTEAFFGQGTRLTVV.

The rearrangement links TRBV11-2 to TRBJ1-4, with a possible D match to TRBD1 (5 bases). Germline assignment: CDR1 SGHAT and CDR2 FQNNGV. V was clipped by 7 bases and J by 8 bases, with 11 bases between them. The CDR3 runs to 12 residues. The CDR3 loop is CASKGRWEKLFF. CDR3 in DNA: TGTGCCAGCAAGGGGCGCTGGGAAAAACTGTTTTTT.

In DNA form, the CDR3 reads TGTGCCAGCACCCGAGGAGATTCACCCCTCCACTTT. Its translation: CASTRGDSPLHF. The rearrangement uses TRBV2 and TRBJ1-6; no firm D call. V was clipped by 7 bases and J by 8 bases, with 9 bases between them. Germline CDR1 and CDR2: SNHLY and FYNNEI. There are 12 residues in the CDR3.

The chain joins TRBV6-1 to TRBJ2-7, with TRBD2 matching over 11 bases. CDR1 is MNHNS, CDR2 SASEGT, per germline. The CDR3 covers 19 residues. After removal of 3 bases from V and 0 bases from J, the junction contained 13 bases not matched to a gene. CDR3 bases: TGTGCCAGCAGTGAGGGGCGTCCGACTAGCGGGATATTCTCCTACGAGCAGTACTTC. This encodes CASSEGRPTSGIFSYEQYF.

The CDR3 DNA follows: TGTGCCAGCAGCTCGCCGGGACAGGGGGTTTTCGTCGAGCAGTACTTC. Translated, it gives CASSSPGQGVFVEQYF. This chain joins TRBV7-9 and TRBJ2-7, with 11 positions matching TRBD1. V shed 4 bases, J shed 6 bases, and the junction held 11 bases outside the gene matches. CDR3 length equals 16 residues. CDR1 is SEHNR and CDR2 is FQNEAQ in the germline V gene (reference sequence).

The rearrangement links TRBV30 to TRBJ1-1, with a weak D call TRBD1 (6 bases). The CDR3 loop spans 12 amino acids. The germline gives CDR1 GTSNPN, CDR2 SVGIG (reference sequence). The germline V and J ends were trimmed by 4 bases and 4 bases, with 10 bases remaining between them. The CDR3 DNA follows: TGTGCCTGGAACAGGGACGCCACTGAAGCTTTCTTT. This gives the protein CAWNRDATEAFF. Filled out from reference TRBV30 and TRBJ1-1, the complete variable domain reads SQTIHQWPATLVQPVGSPLSLECTVEGTSNPNLYWYRQAAGRGLQLLFYSVGIGQISSEVPQNLSASRPQDRQFILSSKKLLLSDSGFYLCAWNRDATEAFFGQGTRLTVV.

The gene calls are TRBV28 and TRBJ2-7; D is undetermined. The germline V gene encodes CDR1 MDHEN and CDR2 SYDVKM. The CDR3 loop spans 14 amino acids. Trimming removed 3 bases from V and 2 bases from J, with 11 bases in between. The CDR3 DNA reads as TGTGCCAGCAGTTTTCTTCGAGGAGCCTACGAGCAGTACTTC. Protein: CASSFLRGAYEQYF.

V and J are TRBV13 and TRBJ1-1; 8 bases fit TRBD1. In germline, CDR1 is PRHDT, CDR2 FYEKMQ (reference sequence). CDR3 length: 13 residues. Trimming cost V 4 bases and J 5 bases; bases outside gene matches: 3. DNA of the CDR3: TGTGCCAGCAGCTACAGGGGGAGGACTGAAGCTTTCTTT. Its protein is CASSYRGRTEAFF. The full variable domain, with the rest looked up from reference TRBV13 and TRBJ1-1, is AAGVIQSPRHLIKEKRETATLKCYPIPRHDTVYWYQQGPGQDPQFLISFYEKMQSDKGSIPDRFSAQQFSDYHSELNMSSLELGDSALYFCASSYRGRTEAFFGQGTRLTVV.

The rearrangement uses TRBV6-5 and TRBJ1-1, with no clear D. The CDR3 extends over 12 amino acids. V lost 2 bases to trimming and J lost 12 bases, with 13 bases between them. Per germline, CDR1 MNHEY and CDR2 SVGAGI. The CDR3 reads CASSYRAGKSFF. CDR3 bases: TGTGCCAGCAGTTACAGGGCCGGGAAATCTTTCTTT.

The gene calls are TRBV6-1 and TRBJ1-1; no clear D. Deletions cut 4 bases from V and 8 bases from J, with 11 bases between. There are 12 residues in the CDR3. Looked up from germline, CDR1 is MNHNS and CDR2 is SASEGT. The CDR3 protein is CASSGSGVEAFF. CDR3 nucleotide sequence: TGTGCCAGCAGTGGCTCTGGCGTAGAAGCTTTCTTT.

The chain carries TRBV19 and TRBJ1-2; 11 nucleotides agree with TRBD1. V was clipped by 5 bases and J by 4 bases; unmatched bases: 6. This CDR3 comprises 15 residues. Germline V lookup: CDR1 LNHDA, CDR2 SQIVND (reference sequence). The CDR3 sequence is CASSSAGQGGYGYTF. The CDR3 nucleotides read TGTGCCAGTAGTTCAGCGGGACAGGGGGGCTATGGCTACACCTTC.

V and J are TRBV13 and TRBJ2-3; 11 bases align to TRBD2. CDR3 length: 16 amino acids. With V trimmed by 1 base and J by 6 bases, 6 bases remained unmatched. Germline V gene lookup returns CDR1 PRHDT and CDR2 FYEKMQ (reference sequence). The CDR3 sequence: CASSLAQLAGVDTQYF. DNA of the CDR3: TGTGCCAGCAGCTTAGCACAACTAGCGGGAGTCGATACGCAGTATTTT.

This clone was seen only a few times. Other DNA sequences in the sample encode the same CDR3. The chain carries TRBV13 and TRBJ1-5; D remains unclear. The germline CDR1 and CDR2 sequences are PRHDT and FYEKMQ (reference sequence). The ends were cut back, 0 bases at V and 3 bases at J, with 0 bases in the middle. The CDR3 totals 12 residues. CDR3 protein: CASSLGNQPQHF. In DNA, the CDR3 is TGTGCCAGCAGCTTAGGCAATCAGCCCCAGCATTTT.

The chain links TRBV27 to TRBJ2-1; 10 nucleotides match TRBD2. The junction had 9 bases not matched to a gene; V was cut back by 5 bases and J by 8 bases. CDR3 size: 15 residues. Germline loops: CDR1 MNHEY, CDR2 SMNVEV (reference sequence). CDR3: CASSLKRGGFYEQFF. The CDR3 DNA reads as TGTGCCAGCAGTCTGAAGCGGGGGGGCTTCTATGAGCAGTTCTTC.

A note on this clone: Within the sample, other DNA sequences also encode this same CDR3. This chain joins TRBV11-2 and TRBJ2-5; D gene ambiguous. Between the trimmed V and J ends, which lost 4 bases and 3 bases, there was a span of 9 bases. The germline gives CDR1 SGHAT, CDR2 FQNNGV. The length of the CDR3 is 13 residues. The CDR3: CASSSLPEETQYF. CDR3 DNA: TGTGCCAGCAGCTCCCTGCCGGAAGAGACCCAGTACTTC.

About this clone itself: Other DNA sequences in this specimen translate into the identical CDR3. The gene calls are TRBV27 and TRBJ1-6; D is perhaps TRBD1 (6 bases). Germline V gene lookup returns CDR1 MNHEY and CDR2 SMNVEV (reference sequence). V gave up 5 bases and J gave up 7 bases, with 12 bases separating them. The CDR3 length is 14 residues. The CDR3 region is CASSLQGGNSPLHF. The CDR3 DNA reads as TGTGCCAGCAGTCTACAGGGAGGAAATTCACCCCTCCACTTT.

The genes are TRBV6-1 and TRBJ2-5; 14 bases fit TRBD2. This CDR3 region has 18 residues. The trim removed 1 base at V and 2 bases at J, leaving 6 bases unmatched. Germline V gene data show CDR1 as MNHNS and CDR2 as SASEGT. CDR3 sequence (DNA): TGTGCCAGCAGTGAAGTGGGACTAGCGGGAGAGATGCAAGAGACCCAGTACTTC. It codes for CASSEVGLAGEMQETQYF.

CDR3 DNA sequence: TGTGCCAGCAGCTTAGGGACGGGTTCCTCCTACGAGCAGTACTTC. Amino acid sequence: CASSLGTGSSYEQYF. This sequence joins TRBV7-2 and TRBJ2-7; D remains ambiguous. V was trimmed by 1 base and J by 0 bases, leaving 10 bases between them. Per germline, CDR1 SGHTA and CDR2 FQGNSA. CDR3 length: 15 amino acids.

This chain uses TRBV19 with TRBJ2-7, with no clear D. CDR1 and CDR2 (germline): LNHDA, SQIVND (reference sequence). The CDR3 is 13 residues long. Trimming took off 2 bases at V and 3 bases at J, with 8 bases between the two ends. The chain's CDR3 is CASSINADYEQYF. The CDR3 DNA reads TGTGCCAGTAGTATAAATGCCGACTACGAGCAGTACTTC.

As DNA, the CDR3 is TGTGCCAGCGCGTTGGTAGCGGGAGGGGGTGGCACAGATACGCAGTATTTT. Translation gives CASALVAGGGGTDTQYF. The J gene is TRBJ2-3, the V gene TRBV7-8, with TRBD2 matching over 11 bases. Germline CDR1 and CDR2: SGHVS and FQNEAQ. The CDR3 has 17 residues. After removal of 8 bases from V and 1 base from J, the junction contained 11 bases not matched to a gene. The whole variable domain, remainder taken from reference TRBV7-8 and TRBJ2-3, is GAGVSQSPRYKVAKRGQDVALRCDPISGHVSLFWYQQALGQGPEFLTYFQNEAQLDKSGLPSDRFFAERPEGSVSTLKIQRTQQEDSAVYLCASALVAGGGGTDTQYFGPGTRLTVL.

J is TRBJ2-7 and V is TRBV4-3; perhaps TRBD1 as D (6 bases). Trimming stripped 0 bases from V and 2 bases from J, with 17 bases between. This CDR3 spans 17 amino acids. Per the germline V gene, CDR1 is LGHNA and CDR2 is YSLEER. CDR3 loop: CASSQDASRGNTYEQYF. CDR3 nucleotides: TGCGCCAGCAGCCAAGATGCTAGCAGGGGTAATACCTACGAGCAGTACTTC.

A note on this clone: This may be a read error: a much more frequent sequence differs by one nucleotide. This sample also contains other DNA sequences that code for the same CDR3. V usage is TRBV5-4 and J usage is TRBJ2-7; D could derive from TRBD1 or TRBD2 (5 bases each). Germline lookup yields CDR1 SGHNT and CDR2 YYREEE (reference sequence). The CDR3 totals 13 residues. Between the trimmed V and J ends, which lost 5 bases and 2 bases, there was a span of 11 bases. The CDR3 DNA sequence: TGTGCCAGCAGTTTTCAGGGAGCCTACGAGCAGTACTTC. The encoded protein is CASSFQGAYEQYF.

This clone was detected only a few times. Different DNA sequences within this sample yield the same CDR3. J is TRBJ2-7 and V is TRBV27; D is possibly TRBD2 (5 bases). The germline V gene has CDR1 MNHEY and CDR2 SMNVEV (reference sequence). V gave up 4 bases and J gave up 0 bases, with 7 bases separating them. The CDR3 runs 13 residues. CDR3 sequence (DNA): TGTGCCAGCAGTTGGAGGAGCTCCTACGAGCAGTACTTC. Protein product: CASSWRSSYEQYF.

The CDR3 is CASRVPNYGYTF. The DNA of the CDR3 is TGTGCCAGCAGAGTCCCTAACTATGGCTACACCTTC. The rearrangement uses TRBV27 and TRBJ1-2; no clear D. The length of the CDR3 is 12 residues. Germline V CDR1 and CDR2: MNHEY, SMNVEV (reference sequence). V was cut by 6 bases and J by 0 bases, with 5 bases left in between.

The chain combines TRBV7-9 with TRBJ2-7; TRBD1 agrees at 9 bases. The CDR3 sequence is 16 residues long. CDR1 and CDR2 (germline): SEHNR, FQNEAQ (reference sequence). V shed 5 bases, J shed 4 bases, and the junction held 12 bases outside the gene matches. The DNA for the CDR3 is TGTGCCAGCAGCCTCCGGACCGGGACAGGGACTTACGAGCAGTACTTC. Its translation: CASSLRTGTGTYEQYF. Combining the CDR3 with reference TRBV7-9 and TRBJ2-7 gives the whole variable domain DTGVSQNPRHKITKRGQNVTFRCDPISEHNRLYWYRQTLGQGPEFLTYFQNEAQLEKSRLLSDRFSAERPKGSFSTLEIQRTEQGDSAMYLCASSLRTGTGTYEQYFGPGTRLTVT.

This rearrangement joins TRBV28 to TRBJ1-1; TRBD1 is a possible D gene (5 bases). Per the germline V gene, CDR1 is MDHEN and CDR2 is SYDVKM. This CDR3 contains 15 residues. V was pared by 0 bases and J by 4 bases, with 12 bases between. For the CDR3, the DNA is TGTGCCAGCAGTTTATGGCAGGGTCTGGGCACTGAAGCTTTCTTT. Amino acid sequence: CASSLWQGLGTEAFF.

The chain combines TRBV28 with TRBJ2-7, with 8 positions matching TRBD1. Losses at the gene ends were 6 bases for V and 4 bases for J; bases not matched to a gene: 14. The CDR3 spans 16 residues. CDR1 and CDR2 from the germline V gene are MDHEN and SYDVKM. The chain's CDR3 is CASSRRAGTGIYEQYF. CDR3 DNA: TGTGCCAGCAGCCGGCGAGCAGGGACAGGAATTTACGAGCAGTACTTC.

Worth noting for this clone: The sample contains more than one DNA sequence encoding this CDR3. The chain couples TRBV28 to TRBJ2-5; TRBD1 matches 9 bases. CDR1 and CDR2 from the germline V gene are MDHEN and SYDVKM. This CDR3 spans 14 amino acids. After removal of 3 bases from V and 4 bases from J, the junction contained 3 bases not matched to a gene. CDR3 sequence (DNA): TGTGCCAGCAGTTTGGACAGGGGTCTAGAGACCCAGTACTTC. Protein: CASSLDRGLETQYF.